This entry features one T cell receptor beta chain sequence. Antigen unknown. Germline V gives CDR1 SGHNT, CDR2 YYREEE (reference sequence). Trimming removed 3 bases at V and 10 bases at J, with 19 bases between. This CDR3 region has 15 residues. Regarding treatment: oral pan-JAK inhibitor, 5-10 mg twice daily. The record originates from a study of CD8+ T cells in alopecia areata. Study-wide points: TCRs were shared less clearly across patients than in mice, possibly for HLA-related reasons. Persistence of many expanded lesional clones was seen in scalp and blood during tofacitinib. An increase in clonality over normal scalp was evident in lesional scalp, especially alopecia totalis/universalis.

Following RNA extraction, reverse transcription yielded cDNA that acted as the sequencing template. Profiling relied on immunoSEQ multiplex PCR, and the TCRdb table lists in-frame clones only, not all of them. The sample contains 250,000 to 350,000 clones, approximately 60% of which appear only once. The material sequenced was CD4+ T cells sorted from blood, taken between weeks 51 and 54, from a patient treated with tofacitinib. This chain connects TRBV5-4 to TRBJ1-4; possibly TRBD1 for D (6 bases). This TCR derives from a human donor with alopecia areata. CDR3 amino acids: CASSSGQTGLRKLFF. The CDR3 DNA follows: TGTGCCAGCAGCTCGGGACAAACAGGCCTGCGAAAACTGTTTTTT.